This TCR beta chain was observed in a study of T cell changes during pregnancy in multiple sclerosis. Clones were read by immunoSEQ multiplex PCR, and TCRdb kept only the in-frame ones, dropping some. The sample consists of 80,000 or so clones, 92% of them appearing once. V was clipped by 2 bases and J by 4 bases; unmatched bases: 4. The CDR3 sequence is 14 residues long. From germline, CDR1 is SGHAT and CDR2 FQNNGV. The receptor was derived from a female donor with multiple sclerosis, enrolled in a pregnancy study. The material sequenced was peripheral blood, taken before pregnancy. The gene calls are TRBV11-2 and TRBJ1-2, with TRBD1 matching over 7 bases. CDR3: CASSLNRGPYGYTF. CDR3 nucleotides: TGTGCCAGCAGCTTAAACAGGGGCCCCTATGGCTACACCTTC.